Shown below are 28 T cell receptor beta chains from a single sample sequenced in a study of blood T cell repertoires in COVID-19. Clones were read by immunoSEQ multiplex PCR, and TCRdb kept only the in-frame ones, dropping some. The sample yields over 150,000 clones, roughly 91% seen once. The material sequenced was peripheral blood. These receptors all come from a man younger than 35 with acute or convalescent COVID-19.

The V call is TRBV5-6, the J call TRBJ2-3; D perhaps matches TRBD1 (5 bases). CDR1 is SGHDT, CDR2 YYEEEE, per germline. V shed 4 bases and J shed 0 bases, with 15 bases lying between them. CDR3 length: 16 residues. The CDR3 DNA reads TGTGCCAGCAGCCCATCGACAGTGACTAGCACAGATACGCAGTATTTT. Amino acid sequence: CASSPSTVTSTDTQYF.

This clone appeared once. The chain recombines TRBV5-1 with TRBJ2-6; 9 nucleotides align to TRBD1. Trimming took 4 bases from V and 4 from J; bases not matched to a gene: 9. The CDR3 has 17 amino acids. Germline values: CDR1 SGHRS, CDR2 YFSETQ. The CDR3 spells CASSRTWTGAGANVLTF. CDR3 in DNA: TGCGCCAGCAGCCGCACCTGGACAGGGGCCGGGGCCAACGTCCTGACTTTC.

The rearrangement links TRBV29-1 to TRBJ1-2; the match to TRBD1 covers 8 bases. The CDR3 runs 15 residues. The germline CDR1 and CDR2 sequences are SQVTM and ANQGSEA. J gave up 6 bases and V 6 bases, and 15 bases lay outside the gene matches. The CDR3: CSVQWADRVVNGYTF. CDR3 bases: TGCAGCGTCCAATGGGCGGACAGGGTGGTGAATGGCTACACCTTC.

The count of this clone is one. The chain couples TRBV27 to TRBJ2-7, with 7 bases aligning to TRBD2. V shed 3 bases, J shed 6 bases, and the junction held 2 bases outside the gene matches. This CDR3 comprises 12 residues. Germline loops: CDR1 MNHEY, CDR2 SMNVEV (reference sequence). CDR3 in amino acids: CASSLGGSEQYF. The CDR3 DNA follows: TGTGCCAGCAGTTTGGGAGGGAGCGAGCAGTACTTC.

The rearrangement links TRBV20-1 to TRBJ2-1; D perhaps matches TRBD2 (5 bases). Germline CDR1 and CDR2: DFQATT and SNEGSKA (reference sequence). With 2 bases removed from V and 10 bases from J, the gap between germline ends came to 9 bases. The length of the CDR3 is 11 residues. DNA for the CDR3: TGCAGTGCTAGACTAGCCGCGGAGCAGTTCTTC. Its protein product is CSARLAAEQFF.

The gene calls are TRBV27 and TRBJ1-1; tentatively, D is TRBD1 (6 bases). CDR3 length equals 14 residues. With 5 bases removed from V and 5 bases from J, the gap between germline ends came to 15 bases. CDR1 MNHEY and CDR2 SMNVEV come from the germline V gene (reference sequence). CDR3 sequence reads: CASSKTTGRTEAFF. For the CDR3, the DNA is TGTGCCAGCAGTAAGACGACAGGAAGGACTGAAGCTTTCTTT.

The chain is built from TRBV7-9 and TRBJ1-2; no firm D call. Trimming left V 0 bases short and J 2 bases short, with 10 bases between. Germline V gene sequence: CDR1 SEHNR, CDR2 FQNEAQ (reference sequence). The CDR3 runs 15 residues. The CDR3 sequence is CASSLALGINYGYTF. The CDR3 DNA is TGTGCCAGCAGCTTAGCGCTCGGGATAAACTATGGCTACACCTTC.

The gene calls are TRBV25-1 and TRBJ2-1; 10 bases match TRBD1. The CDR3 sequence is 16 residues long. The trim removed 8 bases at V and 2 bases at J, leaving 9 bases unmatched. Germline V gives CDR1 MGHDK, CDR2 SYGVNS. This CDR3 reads CASRGTGTGAYNEQFF. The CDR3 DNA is TGTGCCAGCCGGGGGACCGGGACAGGGGCCTACAATGAGCAGTTCTTC.

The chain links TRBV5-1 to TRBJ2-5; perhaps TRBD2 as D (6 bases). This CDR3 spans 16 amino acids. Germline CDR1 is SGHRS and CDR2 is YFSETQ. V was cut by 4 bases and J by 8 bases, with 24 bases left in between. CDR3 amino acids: CASSDPSGAHRPTQYF. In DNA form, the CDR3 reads TGCGCCAGCAGCGACCCCTCGGGAGCCCATCGGCCCACCCAGTACTTC.

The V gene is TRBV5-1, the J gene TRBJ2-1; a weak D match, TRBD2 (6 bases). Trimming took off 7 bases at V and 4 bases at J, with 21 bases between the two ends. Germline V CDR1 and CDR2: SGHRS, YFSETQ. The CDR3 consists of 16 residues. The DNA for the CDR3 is TGCGCCAGCGGGGAAAGAGGTACGCGGGATTACAATGAGCAGTTCTTC. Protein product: CASGERGTRDYNEQFF.

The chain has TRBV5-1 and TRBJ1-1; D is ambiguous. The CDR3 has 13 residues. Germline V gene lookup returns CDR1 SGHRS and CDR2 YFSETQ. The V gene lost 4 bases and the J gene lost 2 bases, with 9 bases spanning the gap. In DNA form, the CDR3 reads TGCGCCAGCAGCCCTAGGATTAACACTGAAGCTTTCTTT. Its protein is CASSPRINTEAFF.

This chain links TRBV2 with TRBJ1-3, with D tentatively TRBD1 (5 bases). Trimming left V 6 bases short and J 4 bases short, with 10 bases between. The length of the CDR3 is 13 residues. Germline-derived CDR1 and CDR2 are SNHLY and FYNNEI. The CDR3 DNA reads TGTGCCAGCAGCATGGAGGGGGGAAACACCATATATTTT. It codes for CASSMEGGNTIYF.

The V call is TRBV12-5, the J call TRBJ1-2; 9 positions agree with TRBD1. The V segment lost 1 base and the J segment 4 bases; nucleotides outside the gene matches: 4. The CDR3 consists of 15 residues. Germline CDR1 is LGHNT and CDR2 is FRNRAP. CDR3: CASGLGDRVSYGYTF. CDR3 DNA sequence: TGTGCTAGTGGTTTGGGGGACAGGGTAAGCTATGGCTACACCTTC. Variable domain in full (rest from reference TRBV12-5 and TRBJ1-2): DARVTQTPRHKVTEMGQEVTMRCQPILGHNTVFWYRQTMMQGLELLAYFRNRAPLDDSGMPKDRFSAEMPDATLATLKIQPSEPRDSAVYFCASGLGDRVSYGYTFGSGTRLTVV.

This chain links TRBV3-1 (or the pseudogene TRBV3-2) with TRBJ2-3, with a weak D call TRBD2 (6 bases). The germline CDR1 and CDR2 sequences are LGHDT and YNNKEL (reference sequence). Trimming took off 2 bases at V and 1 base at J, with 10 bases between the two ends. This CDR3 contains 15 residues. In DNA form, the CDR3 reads TGTGCCAGCAGCCAAAAACTAGCCGGCACAGATACGCAGTATTTT. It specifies CASSQKLAGTDTQYF.

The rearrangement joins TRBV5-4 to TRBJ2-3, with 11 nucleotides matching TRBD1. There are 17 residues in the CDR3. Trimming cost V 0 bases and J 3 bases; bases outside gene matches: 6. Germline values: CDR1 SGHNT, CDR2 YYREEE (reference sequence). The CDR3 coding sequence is TGTGCCAGCAGCTTGGGTCCCGGGACAGGGGGGACAGATACGCAGTATTTT. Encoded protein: CASSLGPGTGGTDTQYF.

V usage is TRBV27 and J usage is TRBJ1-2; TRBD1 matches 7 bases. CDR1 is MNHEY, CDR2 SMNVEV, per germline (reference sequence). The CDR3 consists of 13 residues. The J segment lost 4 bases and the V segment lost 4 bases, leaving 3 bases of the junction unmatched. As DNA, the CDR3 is TGTGCCAGCAGTTATCCAGGGGGCTATGGCTACACCTTC. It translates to CASSYPGGYGYTF.

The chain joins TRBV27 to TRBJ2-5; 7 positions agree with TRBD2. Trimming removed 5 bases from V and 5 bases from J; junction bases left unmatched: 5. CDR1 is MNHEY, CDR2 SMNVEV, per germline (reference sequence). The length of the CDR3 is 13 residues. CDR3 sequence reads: CASSLREGETQYF. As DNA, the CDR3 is TGTGCCAGCAGTCTCAGGGAGGGGGAGACCCAGTACTTC.

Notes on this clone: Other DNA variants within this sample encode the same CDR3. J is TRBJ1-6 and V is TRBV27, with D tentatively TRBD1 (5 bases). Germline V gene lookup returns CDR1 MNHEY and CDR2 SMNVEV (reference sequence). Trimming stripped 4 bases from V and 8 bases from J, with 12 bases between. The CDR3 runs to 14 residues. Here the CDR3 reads CASSSHSRDSPLHF. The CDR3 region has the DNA TGTGCCAGCAGTTCACATAGCAGGGATTCACCCCTCCACTTT.

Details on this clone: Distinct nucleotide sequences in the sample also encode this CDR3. The CDR3 bases are TGTGCCAGCTCGCCCCGAGAGACCGGGGAGCTGTTTTTT. Protein product: CASSPRETGELFF. The V call is TRBV18, the J call TRBJ2-2; D gene uncertain. Deletions cut 6 bases from V and 5 bases from J, with 10 bases between. Per germline, CDR1 KGHSH and CDR2 LQKENI. This CDR3 spans 13 amino acids.

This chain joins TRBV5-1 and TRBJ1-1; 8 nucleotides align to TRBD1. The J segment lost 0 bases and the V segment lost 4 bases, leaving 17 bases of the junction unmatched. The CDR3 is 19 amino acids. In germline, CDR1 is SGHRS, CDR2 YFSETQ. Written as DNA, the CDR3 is TGCGCCAGCAGCCTGGACAGGGACCTCCTAGCAGACATGAACACTGAAGCTTTCTTT. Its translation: CASSLDRDLLADMNTEAFF.

CDR3 protein: CASSLSGTSGGKQYF. As DNA, the CDR3 is TGTGCCAGCAGCTTATCCGGGACTAGCGGAGGCAAGCAGTACTTC. This sequence joins TRBV11-3 and TRBJ2-7; 11 nucleotides line up with TRBD2. Germline V CDR1 and CDR2: SGHNT, YENEEA. The CDR3 is made up of 15 amino acids. V gave up 2 bases and J gave up 8 bases; unmatched junction bases: 8.

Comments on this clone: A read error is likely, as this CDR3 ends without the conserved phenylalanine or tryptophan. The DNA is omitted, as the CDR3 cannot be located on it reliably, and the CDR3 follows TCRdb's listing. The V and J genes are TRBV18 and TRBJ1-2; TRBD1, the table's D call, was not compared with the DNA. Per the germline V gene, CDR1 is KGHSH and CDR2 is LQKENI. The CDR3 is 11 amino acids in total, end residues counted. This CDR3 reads CASSRTGGWQV.

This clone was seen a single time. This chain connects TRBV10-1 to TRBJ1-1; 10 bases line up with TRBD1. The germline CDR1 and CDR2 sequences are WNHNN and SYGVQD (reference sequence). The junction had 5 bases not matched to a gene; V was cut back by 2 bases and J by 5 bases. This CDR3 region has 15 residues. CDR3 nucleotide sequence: TGCGCCAGCAGTGAGGGGGGACAGGGGAGGACTGAAGCTTTCTTT. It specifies CASSEGGQGRTEAFF.

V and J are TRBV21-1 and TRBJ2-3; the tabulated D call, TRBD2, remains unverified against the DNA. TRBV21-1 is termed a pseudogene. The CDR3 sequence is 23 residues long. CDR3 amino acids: CASSKLLVAGGPDPRTSTDTQYF. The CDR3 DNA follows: TGTGCCAGCAGCAAACTGTTGGTAGCGGGAGGGCCGGACCCCCGAACTAGCACAGATACGCAGTATTTT.

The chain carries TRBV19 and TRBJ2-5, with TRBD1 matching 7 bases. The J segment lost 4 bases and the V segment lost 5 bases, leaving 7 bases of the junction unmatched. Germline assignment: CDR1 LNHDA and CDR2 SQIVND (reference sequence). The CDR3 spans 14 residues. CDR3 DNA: TGTGCCAGTAGTTTCCAATACAGGGGAGAGACCCAGTACTTC. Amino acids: CASSFQYRGETQYF.

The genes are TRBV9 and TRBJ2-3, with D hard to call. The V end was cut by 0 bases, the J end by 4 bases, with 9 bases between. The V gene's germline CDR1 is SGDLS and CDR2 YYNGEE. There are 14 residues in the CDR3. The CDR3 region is CASSVGLVADTQYF. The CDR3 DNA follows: TGTGCCAGCAGCGTAGGCCTAGTCGCAGATACGCAGTATTTT.

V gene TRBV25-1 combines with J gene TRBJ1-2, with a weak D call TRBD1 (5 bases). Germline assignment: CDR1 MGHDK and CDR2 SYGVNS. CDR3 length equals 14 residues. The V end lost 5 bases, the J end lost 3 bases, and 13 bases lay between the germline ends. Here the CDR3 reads CASSSAGLYYGYTF. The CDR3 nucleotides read TGTGCCAGCAGTTCCGCGGGACTATACTATGGCTACACCTTC.

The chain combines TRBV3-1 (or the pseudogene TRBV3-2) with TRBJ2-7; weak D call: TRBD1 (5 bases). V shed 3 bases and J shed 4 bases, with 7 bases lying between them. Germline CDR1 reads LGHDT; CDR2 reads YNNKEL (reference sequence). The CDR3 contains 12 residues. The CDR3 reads CASSHRAYEQYF. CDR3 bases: TGTGCCAGCAGCCACAGGGCTTACGAGCAGTACTTC.